A single sample gave rise to the 3 T cell receptor beta chains below, sequenced in a study of T-cell memory formation after mild COVID-19. TCRdb re-derived calls from the 5' RACE reads in MiXCR, one entry per CDR3 protein. The repertoire holds roughly 51,000 distinct CDR3 sequences, around 7.2% seen once, with roughly 1.4% in the top ten. Sequencing was carried out using PBMCs or a T cell subset sorted from them (not recorded which). The receptors were gathered from a man between 18 and 35 years old who had mild COVID-19 (a few samples of this study predate the infection). Cell type and time point are not known.

The chain uses TRBV12-3 or TRBV12-4 and TRBJ2-5; D might be TRBD1 or TRBD2, each matching 6 bases. Trimming took 3 bases from V and 0 from J, leaving 17 bases between them. The CDR3 is 17 residues long. The chain's CDR3 is CASSLLGGGPHQETQYF. CDR3 DNA sequence: TGTGCCAGCAGTTTGCTTGGAGGGGGACCCCACCAAGAGACCCAGTACTTC.

The chain is built from TRBV20-1 and TRBJ1-2; D uncertain. V lost 0 bases and J lost 5, with 10 bases in between. From germline, CDR1 is DFQATT and CDR2 SNEGSKA (reference sequence). The length of the CDR3 is 13 residues. The chain's CDR3 is CSARDLTEYGYTF. CDR3 nucleotides: TGCAGTGCTAGAGATCTAACAGAATATGGCTACACCTTC.

This clonotype was recorded at least ten times. The J gene is TRBJ2-5, the V gene TRBV5-1, with D perhaps TRBD1 (5 bases). Deletions cut 7 bases from V and 0 bases from J, with 10 bases between. This CDR3 is 13 amino acids long. Germline V gives CDR1 SGHRS, CDR2 YFSETQ. The CDR3 bases are TGCGCCAGCCAGGGTCAGAACCAAGAGACCCAGTACTTC. Its translation: CASQGQNQETQYF.